The 17 T cell receptor beta chains given below trace back to one sample, sequenced in a study of vaccination effects on CD4 cells after COVID-19. No cognate antigen is known for these TCRs. Here immunoSEQ multiplex PCR was the method, and the copy in TCRdb shows in-frame clones only, minus some. Among 50,000 to 60,000 clones, approximately 70% were seen once, and the ten largest hold about 18%. ViraFEST assay sequencing came after antigen-specific CD4+ T cells were expanded with viral peptide pools. On roughly day 10 of culture, CD4+ T cells were separated out. No vaccinee had earlier SARS-CoV-2 infection, and nucleocapsid antibodies were negative. This material consisted of CD4+ T cells from PBMCs cultured with SARS-CoV-2 spike peptides, taken before COVID-19 vaccination. These receptor sequences come from a human donor who received a COVID-19 vaccine.

This chain connects TRBV5-1 to TRBJ2-7; the D gene could be TRBD1 or TRBD2 (5 bases each). Deletions cut 0 bases from V and 6 bases from J, with 13 bases between. CDR1 is SGHRS and CDR2 is YFSETQ in the germline V gene. The CDR3 length is 14 residues. The DNA for the CDR3 is TGCGCCAGCAGCTTGGAGGGCCCAGGGAGCGAGCAGTACTTC. It specifies CASSLEGPGSEQYF.

In this sample, this clone turned up many times. The CDR3 DNA reads as TGCGCCAGCAGGGAAGAGTTTAGTATCGCCGAGCAGTACTTC. This codes for CASREEFSIAEQYF. The J gene is TRBJ2-7, the V gene TRBV10-2; D gene unclear. Germline V gene lookup returns CDR1 WSHSY and CDR2 SAAADI. The ends were cut back, 6 bases at V and 6 bases at J, with 18 bases in the middle. This CDR3 contains 14 residues.

The chain combines TRBV10-3 with TRBJ2-5; D assignment may be TRBD1 or TRBD2 (7 bases each). The V and J ends lost 6 bases and 4 bases respectively, with 18 bases between them. From germline, CDR1 is ENHRY and CDR2 SYGVKD. This CDR3 comprises 15 residues. CDR3 protein: CAISSGRGRGETQYF. CDR3 in DNA: TGTGCCATCAGCTCAGGGAGGGGGCGCGGAGAGACCCAGTACTTC.

The chain has TRBV5-5 and TRBJ2-7; D possibly corresponds to TRBD1 (6 bases). From germline, CDR1 is SGHKS and CDR2 YYEKEE (reference sequence). The CDR3 is made up of 16 amino acids. The ends were cut back, 0 bases at V and 0 bases at J, with 13 bases in the middle. CDR3 bases: TGTGCCAGCAGCTTGGTGGTATTAGGGGGCTCCTACGAGCAGTACTTC. It specifies CASSLVVLGGSYEQYF.

This chain connects TRBV5-4 to TRBJ2-2; D gene ambiguous. Germline loops: CDR1 SGHNT, CDR2 YYREEE (reference sequence). V was trimmed by 4 bases and J by 2 bases, leaving 9 bases between them. This CDR3 contains 14 residues. The CDR3 DNA reads as TGTGCCAGCAGCCAGGACCTTAACACCGGGGAGCTGTTTTTT. Protein sequence: CASSQDLNTGELFF.

This chain joins TRBV20-1 and TRBJ2-5; 9 bases are a match to TRBD2. CDR1 is DFQATT, CDR2 SNEGSKA, per germline (reference sequence). This CDR3 comprises 13 residues. With V trimmed by 3 bases and J by 5 bases, 4 bases remained unmatched. The CDR3 DNA follows: TGCAGTGCTAGTCTAGCGGGAATTGAGACCCAGTACTTC. This encodes CSASLAGIETQYF.

The V and J genes are TRBV6-5 and TRBJ1-1; TRBD1 agrees at 9 bases. Germline CDR1 is MNHEY and CDR2 is SVGAGI. This CDR3 region has 16 residues. Losses at the gene ends were 4 bases for V and 0 bases for J; bases not matched to a gene: 6. The CDR3 sequence is CASSWGTGRMNTEAFF. The DNA for the CDR3 is TGTGCCAGCAGTTGGGGGACAGGGCGGATGAACACTGAAGCTTTCTTT.

The chain carries TRBV28 and TRBJ2-3; 8 bases align to TRBD2. The CDR3 is 13 amino acids. CDR1 MDHEN and CDR2 SYDVKM come from the germline V gene. CDR3 DNA sequence: TGTGCAGCCCATAGCGGGGGCACAGATACGCAGTATTTT. Translating gives CAAHSGGTDTQYF.

This clone has a single count. The rearrangement uses TRBV28 and TRBJ1-2; D may be TRBD1 (5 bases). The CDR3 runs 15 residues. Germline assignment: CDR1 MDHEN and CDR2 SYDVKM. V lost 3 bases and J lost 4, with 15 bases in between. In DNA form, the CDR3 reads TGTGCCAGCAGTTTGGGGGGTCGGGTCAGCTATGGCTACACCTTC. As protein: CASSLGGRVSYGYTF.

This chain joins TRBV3-1 (or the pseudogene TRBV3-2) and TRBJ2-3; no firm D call. The V end was cut by 0 bases, the J end by 6 bases, with 10 bases between. The CDR3 totals 14 residues. Per germline, CDR1 LGHDT and CDR2 YNNKEL (reference sequence). For the CDR3, the DNA is TGTGCCAGCAGCCAAGATGGATGGCGGGATACGCAGTATTTT. This encodes CASSQDGWRDTQYF.

V and J are TRBV5-1 and TRBJ2-5; TRBD2 matches at 9 bases. V gave up 0 bases and J gave up 4 bases; unmatched junction bases: 7. The CDR3 loop spans 16 amino acids. Germline lookup yields CDR1 SGHRS and CDR2 YFSETQ. Here the CDR3 DNA reads TGCGCCAGCAGCTTGGCCTGGCTAGCGGGAAGAGAGACCCAGTACTTC. The encoded protein is CASSLAWLAGRETQYF.

The chain combines TRBV6-1 with TRBJ1-5; D is perhaps TRBD1 (6 bases). The CDR3 runs to 14 residues. Germline V gene data show CDR1 as MNHNS and CDR2 as SASEGT. Trimming shortened V by 6 bases and J by 0 bases, and 9 bases separated the two germline ends. The CDR3, as DNA: TGTGCCAGCAGGTGGGACAATAGCAATCAGCCCCAGCATTTT. It codes for CASRWDNSNQPQHF.

The table lists this clone with a few counts. V gene TRBV5-4 combines with J gene TRBJ2-5; unclear D gene. Germline V gene lookup returns CDR1 SGHNT and CDR2 YYREEE (reference sequence). This CDR3 is 11 amino acids long. The V and J ends lost 1 base and 5 bases respectively, with 3 bases between them. CDR3 sequence (DNA): TGTGCCAGCAGCTTGATGGAGACCCAGTACTTC. Translation gives CASSLMETQYF.

This chain joins TRBV3-1 (or the pseudogene TRBV3-2) and TRBJ2-4, with D possibly being TRBD1 (6 bases). V shed 0 bases and J shed 0 bases, with 21 bases lying between them. The CDR3 has 20 residues. Per germline, CDR1 LGHDT and CDR2 YNNKEL (reference sequence). This CDR3 reads CASSQDLGTSDRLAKNIQYF. The CDR3 DNA is TGTGCCAGCAGCCAAGATTTGGGGACATCGGACCGATTAGCCAAAAACATTCAGTACTTC.

In its sample, this clone ranks as medium-sized. The chain joins TRBV19 to TRBJ2-1, with 7 bases aligning to TRBD1. The CDR3 covers 14 residues. Germline CDR1 and CDR2: LNHDA and SQIVND (reference sequence). V lost 4 bases, J lost 5 bases, and 5 bases stayed unmatched. The CDR3 region has the DNA TGTGCCAGTAGTAGGGGACAGCTAAACAATGAGCAGTTCTTC. It encodes CASSRGQLNNEQFF.

The table lists this clone with a few counts. The genes are TRBV28 and TRBJ1-5; D might be TRBD1 (6 bases). The CDR3 has 15 residues. In germline, CDR1 is MDHEN, CDR2 SYDVKM. Trimming took off 4 bases at V and 4 bases at J, with 14 bases between the two ends. The CDR3 nucleotides read TGTGCCAGCAGTTACCCGGCAGGGGATAATCAGCCCCAGCATTTT. It is translated as CASSYPAGDNQPQHF.

The V call is TRBV5-4, the J call TRBJ1-2, with D maybe TRBD1 (5 bases). V was pared by 3 bases and J by 5 bases, with 17 bases between. The CDR3 runs 15 residues. Germline-derived CDR1 and CDR2 are SGHNT and YYREEE (reference sequence). DNA for the CDR3: TGTGCCAGCAGCTCCTGGAGTGGACAAATTTATGGCTACACCTTC. Residues: CASSSWSGQIYGYTF. Combining the CDR3 with reference TRBV5-4 and TRBJ1-2 gives the whole variable domain ETGVTQSPTHLIKTRGQQVTLRCSSQSGHNTVSWYQQALGQGPQFIFQYYREEENGRGNFPPRFSGLQFPNYSSELNVNALELDDSALYLCASSSWSGQIYGYTFGSGTRLTVV.